Below are 28 T cell receptor beta chains sequenced from a single sample in a study of a mutant IDH1 vaccine in newly diagnosed glioma. Time point reported: baseline, week 1 (first vaccination visit). The treatment was: pre-vaccination baseline after standard-of-care therapy. Produced via immunoSEQ multiplex PCR; TCRdb's table is partial and in-frame only. The sample carries fewer than 100,000 clones, around 90% recorded once. Sequenced here: PBMCs, sampled from a glioma patient treated with radiotherapy, temozolomide or both. Receptor source: a woman between 50 and 59 years old with glioma.

Only a few counts were recorded for this clone. This chain links TRBV5-4 with TRBJ1-2, with a possible D match to TRBD1 (6 bases). Germline assignment: CDR1 SGHNT and CDR2 YYREEE (reference sequence). This CDR3 has 14 amino acids. The ends were cut back, 4 bases at V and 5 bases at J, with 15 bases in the middle. As DNA, the CDR3 is TGTGCCAGCAGCGAGGGGGGGGCGGAGTATGGCTACACCTTC. Protein sequence: CASSEGGAEYGYTF.

This chain uses TRBV28 with TRBJ1-5; D is ambiguous. Trimming took 3 bases from V and 5 from J, leaving 11 bases between them. The CDR3 consists of 14 residues. The V gene's germline CDR1 is MDHEN and CDR2 SYDVKM. CDR3 amino acids: CASSFGRFHQPQHF. CDR3 coding DNA: TGTGCCAGCAGTTTCGGCAGGTTCCATCAGCCCCAGCATTTT.

V is TRBV10-3 and J is TRBJ1-2, with D perhaps TRBD1 (5 bases). The germline gives CDR1 ENHRY, CDR2 SYGVKD. The germline V and J ends were trimmed by 10 bases and 6 bases, with 18 bases remaining between them. This CDR3 contains 13 residues. In DNA, the CDR3 is TGTGCCACTTCCTTCGGGCAGGGCGATGGCTACACCTTC. Protein sequence: CATSFGQGDGYTF.

CDR3 in DNA: TGTGCCAGCAGCCCTGGGACAGGGGGCAATCAGCCCCAGCATTTT. Translation gives CASSPGTGGNQPQHF. V usage is TRBV6-5 and J usage is TRBJ1-5, with 10 bases lining up with TRBD1. This CDR3 is 15 amino acids long. Germline V gene sequence: CDR1 MNHEY, CDR2 SVGAGI. V was pared by 6 bases and J by 2 bases, with 4 bases of the junction left unmatched.

The rearrangement uses TRBV2 and TRBJ2-1; no clear D gene. V dropped 4 bases and J dropped 10 bases, with 8 bases sitting between them. The CDR3 is 11 amino acids. CDR1 SNHLY and CDR2 FYNNEI come from the germline V gene. This CDR3 reads CASSGLEEQFF. CDR3 DNA sequence: TGTGCCAGCAGTGGTCTAGAAGAGCAGTTCTTC.

In its sample, this clone was seen once. The germline gene is not matched at one end of the junction; a read error may be the cause. This chain connects TRBV6-6 to TRBJ1-1; D not certain. The CDR3 totals 12 residues. CDR1 is MNHNY, CDR2 SVGAGI, per germline (reference sequence). CDR3 coding DNA: TGTGCCAGCACTTACGTGGCAGGAGAAGCTTTCTTT. Residues: CASTYVAGEAFF.

V gene TRBV19 combines with J gene TRBJ2-7, with 16 positions matching TRBD2. The CDR3 runs to 18 residues. V shed 8 bases and J 0 bases; nucleotides not matched to a gene: 10. Germline-derived CDR1 and CDR2 are LNHDA and SQIVND (reference sequence). The CDR3 sequence is CASSPGLAGGRSSYEQYF. The CDR3 coding sequence is TGTGCCAGTTCCCCGGGACTAGCGGGAGGGAGGAGCTCCTACGAGCAGTACTTC. Based on the CDR3 plus reference TRBV19 and TRBJ2-7, the full variable domain is DGGITQSPKYLFRKEGQNVTLSCEQNLNHDAMYWYRQDPGQGLRLIYYSQIVNDFQKGDIAEGYSVSREKKESFPLTVTSAQKNPTAFYLCASSPGLAGGRSSYEQYFGPGTRLTVT.

The genes are TRBV2 and TRBJ2-7; TRBD2 might be the D (5 bases). CDR1 and CDR2 from the germline V gene are SNHLY and FYNNEI. V gave up 1 base and J gave up 3 bases, with 10 bases separating them. CDR3 length equals 14 residues. The CDR3 loop reads CASSEGLANYEQYF. The DNA for the CDR3 is TGTGCCAGCAGTGAAGGTCTAGCCAACTACGAGCAGTACTTC.

The chain recombines TRBV2 with TRBJ2-3, with 9 nucleotides matching TRBD2. The CDR3 consists of 16 residues. Germline CDR1 SNHLY, CDR2 FYNNEI. V was clipped by 6 bases and J by 3 bases; unmatched bases: 10. The CDR3 DNA reads as TGTGCCAGCAGACCCGGGGGAGCGGGAGGAACAGATACGCAGTATTTT. It codes for CASRPGGAGGTDTQYF.

This clone was recorded only once. The chain carries TRBV11-3 and TRBJ2-1; D is possibly TRBD1 or TRBD2 (6 bases each). The CDR3 has 15 amino acids. The germline V gene has CDR1 SGHNT and CDR2 YENEEA. Trimming shortened V by 2 bases and J by 9 bases, and 17 bases separated the two germline ends. The CDR3 sequence: CASSLRGRRGTEQFF. The CDR3, as DNA: TGTGCCAGCAGCTTAAGGGGGAGGAGGGGCACTGAGCAGTTCTTC. The full variable domain, with the rest looked up from reference TRBV11-3 and TRBJ2-1, is EAGVVQSPRYKIIEKKQPVAFWCNPISGHNTLYWYLQNLGQGPELLIRYENEEAVDDSQLPKDRFSAERLKGVDSTLKIQPAELGDSAVYLCASSLRGRRGTEQFFGPGTRLTVL.

The sample holds one count of this clone. The chain is built from TRBV9 and TRBJ1-6, with TRBD1 identical over 7 bases. Germline V CDR1 and CDR2: SGDLS, YYNGEE. The CDR3 sequence is 15 residues long. Trimming took 0 bases from V and 5 from J; bases not matched to a gene: 2. This CDR3 is CASSVGQGDNSPLHF. CDR3 nucleotide sequence: TGTGCCAGCAGCGTAGGTCAGGGGGATAATTCACCCCTCCACTTT.

The V call is TRBV6-5, the J call TRBJ2-5; TRBD2 matches at 7 bases. This CDR3 contains 13 residues. The V gene end was trimmed by 6 bases and the J gene end by 4 bases; junction bases not matched to a gene: 5. From germline, CDR1 is MNHEY and CDR2 SVGAGI. CDR3 amino acids: CASRPSGGETQYF. CDR3 sequence (DNA): TGTGCCAGCAGGCCTAGCGGTGGAGAGACCCAGTACTTC.

The chain links TRBV29-1 to TRBJ1-1; D might be TRBD1 (6 bases). This CDR3 comprises 15 residues. Trimming removed 1 base from V and 3 bases from J, with 15 bases in between. Germline-derived CDR1 and CDR2 are SQVTM and ANQGSEA. Here the CDR3 DNA reads TGCAGCGTTGAAGGCATTGGGGGGGCGGACACTGAAGCTTTCTTT. Translating gives CSVEGIGGADTEAFF.

This chain connects TRBV6-1 to TRBJ1-1, with D unresolved. CDR1 and CDR2 from the germline V gene are MNHNS and SASEGT. Between the trimmed V and J ends, which lost 2 bases and 10 bases, there was a span of 17 bases. This CDR3 region has 14 residues. Here the CDR3 reads CASSEKNDPLRAFF. The CDR3 region has the DNA TGTGCCAGCAGTGAAAAAAACGACCCCTTGAGAGCTTTCTTT.

In the case of this clone: This specimen includes other DNA sequences encoding the same CDR3. This rearrangement joins TRBV29-1 to TRBJ2-7, with TRBD1 matching over 8 bases. Trimming cost V 3 bases and J 4 bases; bases outside gene matches: 5. CDR1 is SQVTM and CDR2 is ANQGSEA in the germline V gene. The CDR3 length is 13 residues. The CDR3 DNA reads TGCAGCGTTGAGGGGCAGGGGGCGTACGAGCAGTACTTC. It codes for CSVEGQGAYEQYF.

This clone has only one observation. CDR3 protein: CASGTSGSRGKDNEQFF. In nucleotides, the CDR3 is TGTGCCAGTGGGACTAGCGGGAGTCGGGGCAAGGACAATGAGCAGTTCTTC. The rearrangement links TRBV7-9 to TRBJ2-1; TRBD2 aligns across 14 bases. CDR1 and CDR2 from the germline V gene are SEHNR and FQNEAQ (reference sequence). V lost 9 bases, J lost 5 bases, and 12 bases stayed unmatched. The CDR3 has 17 residues. Variable domain in full (rest from reference TRBV7-9 and TRBJ2-1): DTGVSQNPRHKITKRGQNVTFRCDPISEHNRLYWYRQTLGQGPEFLTYFQNEAQLEKSRLLSDRFSAERPKGSFSTLEIQRTEQGDSAMYLCASGTSGSRGKDNEQFFGPGTRLTVL.

This rearrangement joins TRBV19 to TRBJ1-5; 9 positions match TRBD1. The CDR3 totals 16 residues. Trimming removed 5 bases from V and 4 bases from J; junction bases left unmatched: 9. The germline V gene has CDR1 LNHDA and CDR2 SQIVND (reference sequence). The CDR3 nucleotides read TGTGCCAGTAGTCAAACAGGGGGCGGTGGGAATCAGCCCCAGCATTTT. Amino acid sequence: CASSQTGGGGNQPQHF. The variable domain in full, with the rest retrieved from reference TRBV19 and TRBJ1-5, is DGGITQSPKYLFRKEGQNVTLSCEQNLNHDAMYWYRQDPGQGLRLIYYSQIVNDFQKGDIAEGYSVSREKKESFPLTVTSAQKNPTAFYLCASSQTGGGGNQPQHFGDGTRLSIL.

This clone showed up just once. The gene calls are TRBV29-1 and TRBJ2-1, with D perhaps being TRBD1 or TRBD2 (5 bases each). The germline V and J ends were trimmed by 7 bases and 0 bases, with 22 bases remaining between them. This CDR3 has 17 amino acids. Germline lookup yields CDR1 SQVTM and CDR2 ANQGSEA. CDR3: CSGLKRDRGSSYNEQFF. DNA of the CDR3: TGCAGCGGGCTGAAACGGGACCGTGGAAGCTCCTACAATGAGCAGTTCTTC.

This clone was observed a single time. The V gene is TRBV11-1, the J gene TRBJ1-2, with D maybe TRBD1 (5 bases). CDR3 length: 14 residues. Germline-derived CDR1 and CDR2 are SGHAT and FQDESV (reference sequence). Deletions cut 5 bases from V and 5 bases from J, with 15 bases between. The CDR3 DNA is TGTGCCAGCAGCCGAGGGGACCGACGTTATGGCTACACCTTC. Protein product: CASSRGDRRYGYTF.

This sequence joins TRBV27 and TRBJ1-4; TRBD1 might be the D (5 bases). Germline values: CDR1 MNHEY, CDR2 SMNVEV (reference sequence). The CDR3 extends over 15 amino acids. V dropped 6 bases and J dropped 3 bases, with 14 bases sitting between them. CDR3 nucleotide sequence: TGTGCCAGCAGATCCGCAGGGTTCGCTAATGAAAAACTGTTTTTT. Translating gives CASRSAGFANEKLFF.

This chain joins TRBV28 and TRBJ2-5; D ambiguous. CDR1 is MDHEN and CDR2 is SYDVKM in the germline V gene. V was trimmed by 6 bases and J by 1 base, leaving 12 bases between them. The CDR3 spans 14 residues. The CDR3 sequence is CASRDQWGQETQYF. CDR3 DNA sequence: TGTGCCAGCAGAGATCAGTGGGGCCAAGAGACCCAGTACTTC.

The CDR3 reads CASTLDRGNEKLFF. DNA of the CDR3: TGTGCCAGCACTTTAGACAGGGGTAATGAAAAACTGTTTTTT. This chain links TRBV6-1 with TRBJ1-4; 8 bases agree with TRBD1. The length of the CDR3 is 14 residues. Trimming cost V 7 bases and J 4 bases; bases outside gene matches: 5. The germline gives CDR1 MNHNS, CDR2 SASEGT.

The chain is built from TRBV6-5 and TRBJ2-3, with TRBD2 identical over 10 bases. Germline V gene lookup returns CDR1 MNHEY and CDR2 SVGAGI. V lost 5 bases, J lost 2 bases, and 4 bases stayed unmatched. CDR3 size: 15 residues. The CDR3 loop is CASSKREGTTDTQYF. The CDR3, as DNA: TGTGCCAGCAGTAAGCGGGAGGGAACCACAGATACGCAGTATTTT.

V is TRBV5-4 and J is TRBJ2-7; 7 bases agree with TRBD1. The CDR3 contains 13 residues. The J segment lost 1 base and the V segment lost 5 bases, leaving 3 bases of the junction unmatched. Germline CDR1 SGHNT, CDR2 YYREEE (reference sequence). The CDR3 is CASRPGQSYEQYF. DNA for the CDR3: TGTGCCAGCAGACCGGGACAGTCCTACGAGCAGTACTTC.

The chain is built from TRBV7-9 and TRBJ2-7, with D perhaps matching TRBD2 (6 bases). Germline values: CDR1 SEHNR, CDR2 FQNEAQ (reference sequence). V shed 5 bases and J shed 7 bases, with 21 bases lying between them. The CDR3 spans 15 residues. The CDR3 loop is CASSPLAEGRKEQYF. The CDR3 DNA sequence: TGTGCCAGCAGCCCCCTTGCGGAGGGGCGGAAGGAGCAGTACTTC.

The rearrangement uses TRBV9 and TRBJ2-1; no clear D gene. The CDR3 loop spans 12 amino acids. Per germline, CDR1 SGDLS and CDR2 YYNGEE. V was trimmed by 4 bases and J by 4 bases, leaving 6 bases between them. CDR3 loop: CASSTQYNEQFF. The CDR3 DNA sequence: TGTGCCAGCAGCACTCAATACAATGAGCAGTTCTTC.

V is TRBV9 and J is TRBJ2-6; D gene ambiguous. The V end was cut by 4 bases, the J end by 0 bases, with 8 bases between. The germline CDR1 and CDR2 sequences are SGDLS and YYNGEE. CDR3 size: 15 residues. DNA for the CDR3: TGTGCCAGCAGCCGTACCAGCTCTGGGGCCAACGTCCTGACTTTC. Protein product: CASSRTSSGANVLTF.

The V and J genes are TRBV28 and TRBJ1-5; weak D call: TRBD1 (5 bases). The V gene lost 3 bases and the J gene lost 2 bases, with 14 bases spanning the gap. Germline CDR1 and CDR2: MDHEN and SYDVKM. The CDR3 consists of 16 residues. The CDR3 spells CASSLPPQGGNQPQHF. For the CDR3, the DNA is TGTGCCAGCAGTTTGCCCCCCCAGGGAGGCAATCAGCCCCAGCATTTT.